This T cell receptor beta chain was profiled in a study of blood T cell repertoires in COVID-19. Study at large: Donors in the United States, Italy and Spain gave samples during acute or convalescent COVID-19.

Profiling relied on immunoSEQ multiplex PCR, and the TCRdb table lists in-frame clones only, not all of them. The profile covers nearly 15,000 clones, with about 91% appearing a single time and roughly 8.5% taken by the ten largest. The TCR originated in a human donor in a cohort sampled during active COVID-19. Material: peripheral blood.

CDR3 nucleotide sequence: TGTGCCAGCAGTGGGAGACGGTTTGAAGCTTTCTTT. Its translation: CASSGRRFEAFF. V gene TRBV28 combines with J gene TRBJ1-1, with D hard to call. With 5 bases removed from V and 7 bases from J, the gap between germline ends came to 11 bases. This CDR3 spans 12 amino acids. Germline V gene lookup returns CDR1 MDHEN and CDR2 SYDVKM.